These 26 T cell receptor beta chains were sequenced from one sample in a study of cytomegalovirus exposure and HLA in healthy donors. Vbeta (60) and Jbeta (13) primers were used in the PCR. The assay was immunoSEQ multiplex PCR, and TCRdb's table has in-frame clones only and misses some. The table includes roughly 130,000 clones, 80% detected once. Sequencing used PBMCs. These receptors were taken from a man in his forties in good health and CMV-seronegative.

V is TRBV5-4 and J is TRBJ2-7; the D gene is possibly TRBD1 (5 bases). CDR1 and CDR2 from the germline V gene are SGHNT and YYREEE (reference sequence). V shed 0 bases and J shed 3 bases, with 10 bases lying between them. CDR3 length: 14 amino acids. Written as DNA, the CDR3 is TGTGCCAGCAGCTTGGGGCAGGGTGGCTACGAGCAGTACTTC. Its protein is CASSLGQGGYEQYF.

This chain uses TRBV10-3 with TRBJ1-5; D gene ambiguous. CDR3 length: 15 residues. Germline V gene lookup returns CDR1 ENHRY and CDR2 SYGVKD. V lost 0 bases and J lost 1, with 7 bases in between. This CDR3 reads CAISESRRSNQPQHF. The CDR3, as DNA: TGTGCCATCAGTGAGTCCCGGCGGAGCAATCAGCCCCAGCATTTT.

The V gene is TRBV5-4, the J gene TRBJ2-3; TRBD2 is a possible D gene (6 bases). The CDR3 loop spans 15 amino acids. The germline V gene encodes CDR1 SGHNT and CDR2 YYREEE (reference sequence). Here the CDR3 DNA reads TGTGTATACCACCGGGAGCGTCCTAGCACAGATACGCAGTATTTT. Translating gives CVYHRERPSTDTQYF.

Only one count was recorded for this clone. The rearrangement links TRBV30 to TRBJ2-1; possibly TRBD2 for D (7 bases). Germline values: CDR1 GTSNPN, CDR2 SVGIG (reference sequence). V was trimmed by 0 bases and J by 7 bases, leaving 16 bases between them. The CDR3 totals 15 residues. CDR3 in amino acids: CAWSVLSGRGNEQFF. The DNA for the CDR3 is TGTGCCTGGAGTGTACTGTCAGGGAGGGGGAATGAGCAGTTCTTC.

This chain uses TRBV5-1 with TRBJ2-1, with 8 bases matching TRBD1. Germline lookup yields CDR1 SGHRS and CDR2 YFSETQ. Trimming removed 3 bases from V and 8 bases from J; junction bases left unmatched: 10. The CDR3 contains 15 residues. The CDR3 coding sequence is TGCGCCAGCAGCTCCTCAGGGGGCCCTCGGGATGAGCAGTTCTTC. Translation gives CASSSSGGPRDEQFF.

The rearrangement links TRBV28 to TRBJ2-7, with TRBD1 matching 10 bases. Germline V gene lookup returns CDR1 MDHEN and CDR2 SYDVKM. Trimming at V came to 5 bases and at J to 5 bases, leaving 12 bases not matched to a gene. This CDR3 is 16 amino acids long. CDR3 bases: TGTGCCAGCAGTCTCGCATCGGGACAGGGGAACGACGAGCAGTACTTC. It is translated as CASSLASGQGNDEQYF.

This chain uses TRBV28 with TRBJ2-7; no clear D. V gave up 4 bases and J gave up 3 bases, with 10 bases separating them. The CDR3 has 13 amino acids. Per germline, CDR1 MDHEN and CDR2 SYDVKM. The CDR3 sequence is CASSSTAFYEQYF. The CDR3 DNA is TGTGCCAGCAGTTCCACAGCTTTCTACGAGCAGTACTTC.

The chain links TRBV29-1 to TRBJ1-1; D call uncertain. The CDR3 consists of 10 residues. Per germline, CDR1 SQVTM and CDR2 ANQGSEA. Trimming stripped 6 bases from V and 7 bases from J, with 9 bases between. CDR3 coding DNA: TGCAGCGTGGTCGGTCTTGAAGCTTTCTTT. Residues: CSVVGLEAFF.

The chain is built from TRBV29-1 and TRBJ1-2, with TRBD1 matching over 10 bases. Germline V gives CDR1 SQVTM, CDR2 ANQGSEA. The V gene end was trimmed by 6 bases and the J gene end by 4 bases; junction bases not matched to a gene: 2. The CDR3 has 12 residues. CDR3 sequence (DNA): TGCAGCGTAGGGGACAGGGGCTATGGCTACACCTTC. This encodes CSVGDRGYGYTF.

The J gene is TRBJ1-5, the V gene TRBV27, with 12 bases aligning to TRBD1. V dropped 5 bases and J dropped 2; count of bases not matched to a gene: 4. CDR1 MNHEY and CDR2 SMNVEV come from the germline V gene (reference sequence). The CDR3 runs to 16 residues. CDR3: CASSSGTGGRNQPQHF. The CDR3, as DNA: TGTGCCAGCAGTAGCGGGACAGGGGGCCGCAATCAGCCCCAGCATTTT.

The chain combines TRBV7-2 with TRBJ2-3, with 8 nucleotides matching TRBD1. The CDR3 is made up of 17 amino acids. CDR1 is SGHTA and CDR2 is FQGNSA in the germline V gene. After removal of 5 bases from V and 4 bases from J, the junction contained 14 bases not matched to a gene. The CDR3 nucleotides read TGTGCCAGCAGCCCGGGGTGGGGCAGGGGGCGGTCAGATACGCAGTATTTT. Protein product: CASSPGWGRGRSDTQYF.

V usage is TRBV30 and J usage is TRBJ1-4; no clear D gene. This CDR3 region has 13 residues. Germline lookup yields CDR1 GTSNPN and CDR2 SVGIG (reference sequence). V was cut by 2 bases and J by 8 bases, with 12 bases left in between. The DNA of the CDR3 is TGTGCCTGGAGTATCTTACTAAGGGAAAAACTGTTTTTT. This sequence encodes CAWSILLREKLFF.

The chain links TRBV5-4 to TRBJ2-3; 12 positions agree with TRBD2. The CDR3 totals 16 residues. The ends lost 0 bases at V and 4 bases at J; junction bases unmatched: 3. In germline, CDR1 is SGHNT, CDR2 YYREEE (reference sequence). This CDR3 reads CASSLGLAGASDTQYF. The CDR3 bases are TGTGCCAGCAGCTTGGGACTAGCGGGGGCCTCAGATACGCAGTATTTT.

The chain joins TRBV5-5 to TRBJ1-2; D not resolved. V was cut by 3 bases and J by 10 bases, with 13 bases left in between. CDR3 length: 12 residues. Germline V CDR1 and CDR2: SGHKS, YYEKEE (reference sequence). CDR3 nucleotides: TGTGCCAGCAGCTCTTATGATGAGGACTACACCTTC. This sequence encodes CASSSYDEDYTF.

The V call is TRBV15, the J call TRBJ2-3; 10 nucleotides align to TRBD1. Per germline, CDR1 LNHNV and CDR2 YYDKDF (reference sequence). The CDR3 consists of 15 residues. The trim removed 3 bases at V and 5 bases at J, leaving 5 bases unmatched. CDR3 coding DNA: TGTGCCACCAGCAGGGGACAGGGGCCCCTAGATACGCAGTATTTT. Encoded protein: CATSRGQGPLDTQYF.

V usage is TRBV5-1 and J usage is TRBJ1-2; 11 bases align to TRBD1. J lost 8 bases, V lost 2 bases, and 5 bases had no gene match. The CDR3 is made up of 14 amino acids. CDR1 and CDR2 from the germline V gene are SGHRS and YFSETQ. The CDR3 nucleotides are TGCGCCAGCAGCTTTGGACAGGGGGCCCGCGGCTACACCTTC. Translated: CASSFGQGARGYTF.

The genes are TRBV6-1 and TRBJ2-7, with 7 positions matching TRBD1. V gave up 6 bases and J gave up 3 bases; unmatched junction bases: 11. CDR3 length: 15 residues. CDR1 MNHNS and CDR2 SASEGT come from the germline V gene. The chain's CDR3 is CASRPRQGTLYEQYF. In DNA, the CDR3 is TGTGCCAGCAGACCAAGACAGGGAACCCTCTACGAGCAGTACTTC.

The chain combines TRBV5-4 with TRBJ1-1, with TRBD1 as a possible D gene (6 bases). This CDR3 has 16 amino acids. Looked up from germline, CDR1 is SGHNT and CDR2 is YYREEE (reference sequence). The ends were cut back, 4 bases at V and 0 bases at J, with 16 bases in the middle. CDR3 sequence reads: CASSGGAGAVNTEAFF. DNA for the CDR3: TGTGCCAGCAGCGGCGGCGCGGGGGCGGTGAACACTGAAGCTTTCTTT. The full variable domain, completed using reference TRBV5-4 and TRBJ1-1, is ETGVTQSPTHLIKTRGQQVTLRCSSQSGHNTVSWYQQALGQGPQFIFQYYREEENGRGNFPPRFSGLQFPNYSSELNVNALELDDSALYLCASSGGAGAVNTEAFFGQGTRLTVV.

This clone was recorded only once. This CDR3 is CASKPVGGFDNEQFF. CDR3 coding DNA: TGTGCCAGCAAACCAGTCGGGGGGTTTGACAATGAGCAGTTCTTC. V and J are TRBV6-1 and TRBJ2-1; 7 bases line up with TRBD2. J lost 5 bases, V lost 7 bases, and 11 bases had no gene match. The CDR3 runs to 15 residues. CDR1 is MNHNS and CDR2 is SASEGT in the germline V gene.

This clone turned up a few times. This chain joins TRBV30 and TRBJ2-7; TRBD2 aligns across 7 bases. CDR3 length: 12 residues. The V and J ends lost 8 bases and 4 bases, in that order; junction bases with no gene match: 8. The germline V gene has CDR1 GTSNPN and CDR2 SVGIG (reference sequence). CDR3 coding DNA: TGTGCCCGGGGACTAATCCGTTACGAGCAGTACTTC. It codes for CARGLIRYEQYF.

The chain couples TRBV5-4 to TRBJ2-3, with D maybe TRBD1 (7 bases). The germline gives CDR1 SGHNT, CDR2 YYREEE (reference sequence). Trimming took 5 bases from V and 2 from J, leaving 15 bases between them. CDR3 length: 15 amino acids. The CDR3 DNA reads TGTGCCAGCAGGCCGACAGGGACTTTCACAGATACGCAGTATTTT. Amino acids: CASRPTGTFTDTQYF.

This rearrangement joins TRBV7-9 to TRBJ1-3; D unclear. V shed 2 bases and J shed 0 bases, with 8 bases lying between them. The CDR3 runs to 15 residues. From germline, CDR1 is SEHNR and CDR2 FQNEAQ (reference sequence). This chain's CDR3 is CASSLRENSGNTIYF. The CDR3 DNA follows: TGTGCCAGCAGCTTAAGGGAGAACTCTGGAAACACCATATATTTT. The full variable domain, rest sourced from reference TRBV7-9 and TRBJ1-3, is DTGVSQNPRHKITKRGQNVTFRCDPISEHNRLYWYRQTLGQGPEFLTYFQNEAQLEKSRLLSDRFSAERPKGSFSTLEIQRTEQGDSAMYLCASSLRENSGNTIYFGEGSWLTVV.

The chain is built from TRBV30 and TRBJ2-1; 9 nucleotides agree with TRBD2. The CDR3 loop spans 16 amino acids. V lost 3 bases, J lost 3 bases, and 9 bases stayed unmatched. Germline CDR1 is GTSNPN and CDR2 is SVGIG (reference sequence). CDR3 sequence: CAWSAKAAGGYNEQFF. CDR3 nucleotide sequence: TGTGCCTGGAGCGCGAAAGCAGCGGGAGGCTACAATGAGCAGTTCTTC.

The chain carries TRBV30 and TRBJ2-1, with 8 positions matching TRBD2. Germline CDR1 reads GTSNPN; CDR2 reads SVGIG (reference sequence). V shed 1 base, J shed 9 bases, and the junction held 17 bases outside the gene matches. The CDR3 is 17 residues long. The CDR3, as DNA: TGTGCCTGGAGTGAACCCCCCGCCAGCGGGAGTATAGCTGAGCAGTTCTTC. As protein: CAWSEPPASGSIAEQFF.

The rearrangement uses TRBV18 and TRBJ1-1; a possible D gene is TRBD1 (5 bases). Between the trimmed V and J ends, which lost 3 bases and 0 bases, there was a span of 14 bases. The CDR3 loop spans 16 amino acids. Germline loops: CDR1 KGHSH, CDR2 LQKENI. CDR3 coding DNA: TGTGCCAGCTCACCGCGGGAGTGGACAATGAACACTGAAGCTTTCTTT. Translation gives CASSPREWTMNTEAFF.

As DNA, the CDR3 is TGTGCCAGCCGGGACAGCCTTAACTATGGCTACACCTTC. Encoded protein: CASRDSLNYGYTF. The chain uses TRBV7-9 and TRBJ1-2; 7 nucleotides line up with TRBD1. The CDR3 totals 13 residues. CDR1 and CDR2 from the germline V gene are SEHNR and FQNEAQ (reference sequence). V lost 8 bases, J lost 1 base, and 4 bases stayed unmatched.